This entry lists 19 T cell receptor beta chains sequenced from one sample in a study of cytomegalovirus exposure and HLA in healthy donors. Repertoires were generated with immunoSEQ multiplex PCR, while TCRdb's copy carries only in-frame clones and drops some. The sample yields over 45,000 clones, approximately 95% seen once. The material sequenced was PBMCs. The receptors come from a woman under 30 in good health and CMV-seronegative.

The gene calls are TRBV2 and TRBJ1-1, with 8 bases aligning to TRBD1. The germline V gene has CDR1 SNHLY and CDR2 FYNNEI. The CDR3 has 14 residues. V lost 6 bases to trimming and J lost 0 bases; unmatched junction nucleotides: 3. CDR3 in DNA: TGTGCCAGCAGCGGACAGGGTATGAACACTGAAGCTTTCTTT. It yields the protein CASSGQGMNTEAFF. Looking up the rest from reference TRBV2 and TRBJ1-1 gives the full variable domain: EPEVTQTPSHQVTQMGQEVILRCVPISNHLYFYWYRQILGQKVEFLVSFYNNEISEKSEIFDDQFSVERPDGSNFTLKIRSTKLEDSAMYFCASSGQGMNTEAFFGQGTRLTVV.

This chain links TRBV2 with TRBJ1-5; maybe TRBD1 (5 bases). Trimming stripped 2 bases from V and 6 bases from J, with 14 bases between. The germline V gene encodes CDR1 SNHLY and CDR2 FYNNEI. CDR3 length equals 15 residues. This chain's CDR3 is CASSEPPRGSQPQHF. CDR3 sequence (DNA): TGTGCCAGCAGTGAACCGCCGCGGGGCTCTCAGCCCCAGCATTTT. The entire variable domain, with the rest obtained from reference TRBV2 and TRBJ1-5, is as follows: EPEVTQTPSHQVTQMGQEVILRCVPISNHLYFYWYRQILGQKVEFLVSFYNNEISEKSEIFDDQFSVERPDGSNFTLKIRSTKLEDSAMYFCASSEPPRGSQPQHFGDGTRLSIL.

This clone has a single count. The chain is built from TRBV4-2 and TRBJ2-1, with D perhaps TRBD2 (5 bases). Germline CDR1 is LGHNA and CDR2 is YNFKEQ. Trimming removed 0 bases from V and 1 base from J, with 16 bases in between. CDR3 length equals 18 residues. The CDR3 DNA follows: TGTGCCAGCAGCCAAGATATGGAACCGGGGATTTCCTACAATGAGCAGTTCTTC. Its protein product is CASSQDMEPGISYNEQFF.

The chain has TRBV7-9 and TRBJ1-2; unclear D gene. The CDR3 has 15 amino acids. The germline V gene encodes CDR1 SEHNR and CDR2 FQNEAQ (reference sequence). The V gene lost 2 bases and the J gene lost 0 bases, with 10 bases spanning the gap. CDR3: CASSLSHAANYGYTF. The CDR3 DNA reads TGTGCCAGCAGCTTATCTCACGCAGCTAACTATGGCTACACCTTC.

The rearrangement joins TRBV27 to TRBJ2-5; D call uncertain. Deletions cut 5 bases from V and 3 bases from J, with 16 bases between. Germline values: CDR1 MNHEY, CDR2 SMNVEV (reference sequence). This CDR3 has 15 amino acids. The CDR3 here is CASSPVWASKETQYF. The CDR3 DNA reads as TGTGCCAGCAGTCCCGTATGGGCTTCCAAAGAGACCCAGTACTTC.

This chain connects TRBV5-1 to TRBJ2-5; 11 bases align to TRBD2. This CDR3 is built from 14 residues. With 7 bases clipped from V and 3 bases from J, the junction kept 5 bases outside the gene matches. Germline V gene sequence: CDR1 SGHRS, CDR2 YFSETQ. CDR3 protein: CASAGLAVKETQYF. In DNA, the CDR3 is TGCGCCAGCGCGGGACTAGCGGTTAAAGAGACCCAGTACTTC.

CDR3 amino acids: CASSRGTDNTEAFF. The CDR3 DNA follows: TGTGCCAGCAGCCGAGGGACAGACAACACTGAAGCTTTCTTT. V and J are TRBV6-5 and TRBJ1-1; 7 bases align to TRBD1. Trimming cost V 6 bases and J 2 bases; bases outside gene matches: 6. Germline loops: CDR1 MNHEY, CDR2 SVGAGI. The CDR3 has 14 amino acids.

CDR3 in amino acids: CASSISGGTEAFF. The CDR3 DNA is TGTGCCAGCAGTATTTCAGGGGGAACTGAAGCTTTCTTT. The chain is built from TRBV27 and TRBJ1-1, with 7 bases identical to TRBD1. Per germline, CDR1 MNHEY and CDR2 SMNVEV (reference sequence). The V and J ends lost 5 bases and 5 bases, in that order; junction bases with no gene match: 5. The CDR3 contains 13 residues.

J is TRBJ2-3 and V is TRBV9, with 9 positions matching TRBD2. There are 16 residues in the CDR3. J gave up 4 bases and V 1 base, and 7 bases lay outside the gene matches. Per germline, CDR1 SGDLS and CDR2 YYNGEE. DNA for the CDR3: TGTGCCAGCAGCGTATGGAGTAGCGGGGGCCCAGATACGCAGTATTTT. Its protein product is CASSVWSSGGPDTQYF.

V usage is TRBV2 and J usage is TRBJ1-3; D gene unclear. Germline CDR1 and CDR2: SNHLY and FYNNEI. With 7 bases removed from V and 0 bases from J, the gap between germline ends came to 10 bases. This CDR3 has 14 amino acids. The CDR3 coding sequence is TGTGCCAGCAACCCCGAGAGCTCTGGAAACACCATATATTTT. It yields the protein CASNPESSGNTIYF.

V usage is TRBV15 and J usage is TRBJ2-1; unclear D gene. Germline CDR1 is LNHNV and CDR2 is YYDKDF (reference sequence). V dropped 0 bases and J dropped 5 bases, with 8 bases sitting between them. The CDR3 is 14 residues long. The CDR3: CATSREISDNEQFF. CDR3 nucleotides: TGTGCCACCAGCAGAGAGATCTCAGACAATGAGCAGTTCTTC.

This chain uses TRBV28 with TRBJ1-2, with no clear D. The V end was cut by 6 bases, the J end by 7 bases, with 12 bases between. This CDR3 is 12 amino acids long. In germline, CDR1 is MDHEN, CDR2 SYDVKM. The CDR3 region has the DNA TGTGCCAGCAGCCCCCCGTGGAGTGGCTACACCTTC. Encoded protein: CASSPPWSGYTF.

The V gene is TRBV7-9, the J gene TRBJ1-1; no clear D gene. Germline CDR1 reads SEHNR; CDR2 reads FQNEAQ (reference sequence). The CDR3 consists of 15 residues. V shed 1 base and J shed 0 bases, with 9 bases lying between them. CDR3: CASSLEPGMNTEAFF. The CDR3 DNA reads as TGTGCCAGCAGCTTAGAGCCGGGGATGAACACTGAAGCTTTCTTT. Complete variable domain (other parts from reference TRBV7-9 and TRBJ1-1): DTGVSQNPRHKITKRGQNVTFRCDPISEHNRLYWYRQTLGQGPEFLTYFQNEAQLEKSRLLSDRFSAERPKGSFSTLEIQRTEQGDSAMYLCASSLEPGMNTEAFFGQGTRLTVV.

The V gene is TRBV4-1, the J gene TRBJ1-2; the D is unclear. The V end lost 1 base, the J end lost 0 bases, and 9 bases lay between the germline ends. The CDR3 length is 15 residues. The germline gives CDR1 MGHRA, CDR2 YSYEKL. The chain's CDR3 is CASSQGWSANYGYTF. In DNA form, the CDR3 reads TGCGCCAGCAGCCAAGGATGGTCGGCTAACTATGGCTACACCTTC.

This clone occurred a few times. The chain employs TRBV4-2 and TRBJ1-2; D perhaps matches TRBD1 (5 bases). Germline CDR1 and CDR2: LGHNA and YNFKEQ. Trimming took off 0 bases at V and 0 bases at J, with 11 bases between the two ends. This CDR3 is built from 16 residues. The CDR3 loop reads CASSQDGGDANYGYTF. CDR3 sequence (DNA): TGTGCCAGCAGCCAAGATGGAGGGGATGCTAACTATGGCTACACCTTC.

This chain links TRBV13 with TRBJ2-1; D unclear. Trimming removed 5 bases at V and 4 bases at J, with 15 bases between. Germline V CDR1 and CDR2: PRHDT, FYEKMQ (reference sequence). This CDR3 region has 15 residues. This CDR3 is CASSPLSLQYNEQFF. The CDR3 DNA reads TGTGCCAGCAGCCCCCTTAGCCTCCAGTACAATGAGCAGTTCTTC.

The rearrangement joins TRBV18 to TRBJ1-5; possible D gene TRBD1, 6 bases. V was clipped by 4 bases and J by 2 bases, with 18 bases between them. The CDR3 has 17 residues. Looked up from germline, CDR1 is KGHSH and CDR2 is LQKENI. The CDR3 bases are TGTGCCAGCTCACAAAGACAGGAGGAGGAAGGCAATCAGCCCCAGCATTTT. Its translation: CASSQRQEEEGNQPQHF.

This clone turned up a few times. The CDR3 nucleotides read TGTGCCAGCAGTCGACCACGGGAGCCCCAGCATTTT. It is translated as CASSRPREPQHF. V usage is TRBV6-5 and J usage is TRBJ1-5; D ambiguous. The V gene's germline CDR1 is MNHEY and CDR2 SVGAGI. The germline V and J ends were trimmed by 5 bases and 8 bases, with 10 bases remaining between them. The CDR3 is 12 amino acids.

The genes are TRBV19 and TRBJ2-7, with 9 bases matching TRBD1. Germline CDR1 reads LNHDA; CDR2 reads SQIVND (reference sequence). This CDR3 comprises 15 residues. V was clipped by 6 bases and J by 4 bases; unmatched bases: 10. CDR3 protein: CASRAGTGTSYEQYF. The CDR3 bases are TGTGCCAGTAGGGCGGGGACAGGGACCTCTTACGAGCAGTACTTC.